This T cell receptor beta chain was recorded in a study of cytomegalovirus exposure and HLA in healthy donors. Broader study findings: Most TCR sequences were uncommon, yet certain public TCRs appeared in many donors.

It was the roughly 130-subject validation cohort, separate from the roughly 700-subject first cohort, to which the donors belonged. The V gene's germline CDR1 is SGHRS and CDR2 YFSETQ. This CDR3 has 14 residues. The V end lost 0 bases, the J end lost 2 bases, and 8 bases lay between the germline ends. Remarks on this clone: Antigen: not known.

The protocol was immunoSEQ multiplex PCR, while the TCRdb copy is restricted to in-frame clones and leaves out a portion. The sample has more than 300,000 clones; 80% to 90% are singletons. The chain employs TRBV5-1 and TRBJ1-1, with TRBD1 as a possible D gene (5 bases). Sequencing input: PBMCs. The TCR was taken from a woman aged 18 to 35 in good health and CMV-seronegative. The CDR3 coding sequence is TGCGCCAGCAGCTTGGTAGGGGAAAACACTGAAGCTTTCTTT. Amino acids: CASSLVGENTEAFF.